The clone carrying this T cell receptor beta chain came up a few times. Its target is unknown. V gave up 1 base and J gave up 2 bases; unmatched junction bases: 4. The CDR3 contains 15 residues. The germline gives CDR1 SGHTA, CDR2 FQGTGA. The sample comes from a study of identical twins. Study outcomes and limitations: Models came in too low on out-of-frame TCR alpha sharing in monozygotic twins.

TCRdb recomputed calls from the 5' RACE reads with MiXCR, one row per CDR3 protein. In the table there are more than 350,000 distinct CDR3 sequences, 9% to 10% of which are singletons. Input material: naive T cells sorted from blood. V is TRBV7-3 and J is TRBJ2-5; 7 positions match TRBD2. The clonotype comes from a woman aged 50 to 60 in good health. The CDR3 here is CASSLSGREQETQYF. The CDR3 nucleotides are TGTGCCAGCAGCTTAAGTGGGAGGGAGCAAGAGACCCAGTACTTC. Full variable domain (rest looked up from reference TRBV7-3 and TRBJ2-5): GAGVSQTPSNKVTEKGKYVELRCDPISGHTALYWYRQSLGQGPEFLIYFQGTGAADDSGLPNDRFFAVRPEGSVSTLKIQRTERGDSAVYLCASSLSGREQETQYFGPGTRLLVL.